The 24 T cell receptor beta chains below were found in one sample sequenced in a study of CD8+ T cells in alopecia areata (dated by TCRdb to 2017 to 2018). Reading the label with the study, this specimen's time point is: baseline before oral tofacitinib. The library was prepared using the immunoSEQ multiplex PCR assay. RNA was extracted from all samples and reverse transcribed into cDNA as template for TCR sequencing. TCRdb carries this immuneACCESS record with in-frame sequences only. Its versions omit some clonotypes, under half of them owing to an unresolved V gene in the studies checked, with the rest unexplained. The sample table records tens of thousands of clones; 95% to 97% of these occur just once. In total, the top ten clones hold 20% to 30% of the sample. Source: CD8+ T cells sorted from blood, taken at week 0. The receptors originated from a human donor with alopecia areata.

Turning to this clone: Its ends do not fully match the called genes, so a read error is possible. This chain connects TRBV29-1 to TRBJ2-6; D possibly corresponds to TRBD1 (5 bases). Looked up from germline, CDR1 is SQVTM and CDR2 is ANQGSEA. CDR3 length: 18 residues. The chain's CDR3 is CSVEDGSRWATGANALTF. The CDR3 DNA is TGCAGCGTTGAAGATGGGTCAAGGTGGGCCACTGGGGCCAACGCCCTGACTTTC.

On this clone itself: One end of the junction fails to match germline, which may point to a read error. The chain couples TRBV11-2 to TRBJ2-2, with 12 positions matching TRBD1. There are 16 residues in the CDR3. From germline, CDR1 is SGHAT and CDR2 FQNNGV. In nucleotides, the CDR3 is TGCGCCAGCAGCCAAGAAGGCGGGACAGGGGGCAGGGAGCTGTTTTTT. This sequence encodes CASSQEGGTGGRELFF. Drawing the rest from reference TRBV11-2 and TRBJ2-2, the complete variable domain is EAGVAQSPRYKIIEKRQSVAFWCNPISGHATLYWYQQILGQGPKLLIQFQNNGVVDDSQLPKDRFSAERLKGVDSTLKIQPAKLEDSAVYLCASSQEGGTGGRELFFGEGSRLTVL.

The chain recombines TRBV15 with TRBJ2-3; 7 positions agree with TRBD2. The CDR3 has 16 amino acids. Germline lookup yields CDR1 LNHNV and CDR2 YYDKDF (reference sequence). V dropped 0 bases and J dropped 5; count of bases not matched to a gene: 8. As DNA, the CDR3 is TGTGCCACCAGCAGAGATAGGAGCGGGGACCGAGATACGCAGTATTTT. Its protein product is CATSRDRSGDRDTQYF.

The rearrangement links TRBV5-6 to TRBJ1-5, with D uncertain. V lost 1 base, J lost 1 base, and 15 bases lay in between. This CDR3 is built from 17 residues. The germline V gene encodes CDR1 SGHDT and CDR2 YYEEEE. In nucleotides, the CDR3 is TGTGCCAGCAGCTTGTCAGCAGGCCCCAGGAGCAATCAGCCCCAGCATTTT. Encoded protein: CASSLSAGPRSNQPQHF.

CDR3: CASSLSQTYEQYF. DNA of the CDR3: TGCGCCAGCAGCTTGTCTCAGACCTACGAGCAGTACTTC. The gene calls are TRBV5-1 and TRBJ2-7; no reliable D call. Germline V gene data show CDR1 as SGHRS and CDR2 as YFSETQ. The length of the CDR3 is 13 residues. The V end was cut by 1 base, the J end by 2 bases, with 7 bases between.

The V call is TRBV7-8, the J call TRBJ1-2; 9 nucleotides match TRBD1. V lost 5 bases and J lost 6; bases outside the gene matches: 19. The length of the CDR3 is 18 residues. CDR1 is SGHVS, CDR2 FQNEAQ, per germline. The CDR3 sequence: CASSLWDREVISYNGYTF. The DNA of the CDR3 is TGTGCCAGCAGCCTTTGGGACAGGGAAGTGATATCCTATAATGGCTACACCTTC.

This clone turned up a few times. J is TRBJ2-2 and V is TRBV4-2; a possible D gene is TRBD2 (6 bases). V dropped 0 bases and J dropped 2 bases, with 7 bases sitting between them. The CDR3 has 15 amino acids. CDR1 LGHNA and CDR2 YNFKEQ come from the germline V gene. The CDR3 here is CASSQEGGNTGELFF. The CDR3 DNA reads TGTGCCAGCAGCCAAGAGGGGGGTAACACCGGGGAGCTGTTTTTT.

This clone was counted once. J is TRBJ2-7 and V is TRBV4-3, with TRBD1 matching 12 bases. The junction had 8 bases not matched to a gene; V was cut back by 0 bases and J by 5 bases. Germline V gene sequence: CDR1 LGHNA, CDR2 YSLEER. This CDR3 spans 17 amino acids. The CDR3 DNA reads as TGCGCCAGCAGCCAAGATAGGCGGGACAGGGGGCTGGACGAGCAGTACTTC. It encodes CASSQDRRDRGLDEQYF.

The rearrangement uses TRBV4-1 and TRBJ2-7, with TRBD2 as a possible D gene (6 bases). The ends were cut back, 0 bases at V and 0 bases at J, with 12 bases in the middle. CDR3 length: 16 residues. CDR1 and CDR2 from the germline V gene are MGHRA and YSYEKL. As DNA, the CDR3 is TGCGCCAGCAGCCAAGAATGGAGGGAAGCCTCCTACGAGCAGTACTTC. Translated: CASSQEWREASYEQYF.

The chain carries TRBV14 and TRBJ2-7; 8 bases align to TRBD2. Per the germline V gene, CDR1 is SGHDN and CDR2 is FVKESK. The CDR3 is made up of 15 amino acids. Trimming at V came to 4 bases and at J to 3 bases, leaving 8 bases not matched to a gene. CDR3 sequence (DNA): TGTGCCAGCAGCCCTAGACTAGCGACCCGCTACGAGCAGTACTTC. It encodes CASSPRLATRYEQYF.

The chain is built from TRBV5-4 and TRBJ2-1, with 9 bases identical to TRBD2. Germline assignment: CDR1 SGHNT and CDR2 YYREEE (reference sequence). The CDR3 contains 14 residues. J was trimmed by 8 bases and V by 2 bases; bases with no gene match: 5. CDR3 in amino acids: CASSFGLAQDEQFF. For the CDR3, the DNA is TGTGCCAGCAGCTTTGGACTAGCGCAGGATGAGCAGTTCTTC.

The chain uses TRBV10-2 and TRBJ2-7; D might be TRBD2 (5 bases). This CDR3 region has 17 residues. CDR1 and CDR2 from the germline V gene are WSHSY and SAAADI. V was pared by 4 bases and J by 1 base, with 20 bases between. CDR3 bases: TGCGCCAGCAGTGTTGAGGCAAGAGACGGGGTATCCTACGAGCAGTACTTC. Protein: CASSVEARDGVSYEQYF.

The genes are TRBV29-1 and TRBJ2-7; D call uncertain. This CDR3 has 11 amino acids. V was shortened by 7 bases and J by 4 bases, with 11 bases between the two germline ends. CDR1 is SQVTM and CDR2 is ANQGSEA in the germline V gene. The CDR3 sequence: CSAKKSYEQYF. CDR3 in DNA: TGCAGCGCCAAAAAGAGTTACGAGCAGTACTTC.

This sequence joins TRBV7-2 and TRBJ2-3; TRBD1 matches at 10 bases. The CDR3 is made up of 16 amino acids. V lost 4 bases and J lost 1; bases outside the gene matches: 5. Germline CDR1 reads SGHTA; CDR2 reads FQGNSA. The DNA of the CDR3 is TGTGCCAGCAGCTGGACAGGGGGTTGGGGCACAGATACGCAGTATTTT. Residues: CASSWTGGWGTDTQYF. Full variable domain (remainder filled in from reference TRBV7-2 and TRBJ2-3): GAGVSQSPSNKVTEKGKDVELRCDPISGHTALYWYRQSLGQGLEFLIYFQGNSAPDKSGLPSDRFSAERTGGSVSTLTIQRTQQEDSAVYLCASSWTGGWGTDTQYFGPGTRLTVL.

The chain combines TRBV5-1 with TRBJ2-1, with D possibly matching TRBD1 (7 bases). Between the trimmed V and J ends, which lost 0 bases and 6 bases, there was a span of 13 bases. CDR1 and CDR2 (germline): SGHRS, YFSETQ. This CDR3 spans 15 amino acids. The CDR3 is CASSLAGGLGNEQFF. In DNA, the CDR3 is TGCGCCAGCAGCTTGGCAGGGGGGCTCGGCAATGAGCAGTTCTTC.

CDR3 loop: CAIRSPRGIGPTYEQYF. CDR3 bases: TGTGCCATCAGGAGCCCAAGGGGGATTGGACCTACTTACGAGCAGTACTTC. The chain couples TRBV10-3 to TRBJ2-7, with D possibly matching TRBD1 (6 bases). The germline CDR1 and CDR2 sequences are ENHRY and SYGVKD. This CDR3 is 17 amino acids long. Trimming shortened V by 6 bases and J by 4 bases, and 25 bases separated the two germline ends.

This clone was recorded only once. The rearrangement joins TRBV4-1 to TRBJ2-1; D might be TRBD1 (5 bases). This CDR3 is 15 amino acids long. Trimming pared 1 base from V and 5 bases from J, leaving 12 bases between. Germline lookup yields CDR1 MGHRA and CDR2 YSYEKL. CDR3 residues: CASSQVQGEDNEQFF. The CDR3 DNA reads TGCGCCAGCAGCCAAGTCCAGGGTGAAGACAATGAGCAGTTCTTC.

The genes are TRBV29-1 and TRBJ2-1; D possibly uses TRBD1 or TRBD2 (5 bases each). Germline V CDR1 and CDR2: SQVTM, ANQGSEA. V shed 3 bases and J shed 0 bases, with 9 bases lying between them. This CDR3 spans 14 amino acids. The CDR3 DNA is TGCAGCGTTGAGGGACGGGGCTCCTACAATGAGCAGTTCTTC. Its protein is CSVEGRGSYNEQFF.

The CDR3 bases are TGTGCCAGCAGTGAAGGACTAGCGGGGGGTTTTTTGAAGACCCAGTACTTC. This translates into CASSEGLAGGFLKTQYF. The V gene is TRBV2, the J gene TRBJ2-5, with 13 bases that match TRBD2. Per the germline V gene, CDR1 is SNHLY and CDR2 is FYNNEI. The CDR3 covers 17 residues. Trimming removed 1 base from V and 6 bases from J; junction bases left unmatched: 8.

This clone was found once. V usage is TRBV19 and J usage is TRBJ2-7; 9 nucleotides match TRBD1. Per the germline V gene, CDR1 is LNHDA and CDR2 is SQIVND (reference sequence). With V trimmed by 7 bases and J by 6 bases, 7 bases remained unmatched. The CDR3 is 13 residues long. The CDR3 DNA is TGTGCCAGTAAACCACAGGGGGCTCTCGAGCAGTACTTC. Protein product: CASKPQGALEQYF.

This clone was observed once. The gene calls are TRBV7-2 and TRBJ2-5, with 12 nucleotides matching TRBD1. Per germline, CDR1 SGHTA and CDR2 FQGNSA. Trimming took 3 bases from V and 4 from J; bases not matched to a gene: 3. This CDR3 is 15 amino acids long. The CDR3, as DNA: TGTGCCAGCAGCTTCCGGGACAGGGGGCGAGAGACCCAGTACTTC. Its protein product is CASSFRDRGRETQYF.

The CDR3 region has the DNA TGCAGCGTTATTCAGGATGGCGGGGGGGGCACTGAAGCTTTCTTT. Residues: CSVIQDGGGGTEAFF. The V gene is TRBV29-1, the J gene TRBJ1-1, with D perhaps matching TRBD1 (5 bases). The CDR3 consists of 15 residues. V was cut by 5 bases and J by 4 bases, with 20 bases left in between. The germline CDR1 and CDR2 sequences are SQVTM and ANQGSEA.

For the CDR3, the DNA is TGTGCCAGCAGCCAAGATCTTGGGACATGGGACACTGAAGCTTTCTTT. Its protein is CASSQDLGTWDTEAFF. The rearrangement links TRBV4-2 to TRBJ1-1; D might be TRBD1 (6 bases). The CDR3 has 16 amino acids. From germline, CDR1 is LGHNA and CDR2 YNFKEQ. The V end lost 0 bases, the J end lost 3 bases, and 14 bases lay between the germline ends.

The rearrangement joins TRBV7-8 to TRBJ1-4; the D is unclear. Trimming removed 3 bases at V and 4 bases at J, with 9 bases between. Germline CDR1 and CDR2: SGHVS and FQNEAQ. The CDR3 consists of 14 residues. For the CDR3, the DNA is TGTGCCAGCAGCTTCCGAGGGATTAATGAAAAACTGTTTTTT. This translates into CASSFRGINEKLFF.